This entry concerns a single T cell receptor (beta chain). The antigen is not known. This CDR3 has 15 residues. Per germline, CDR1 SNHLY and CDR2 FYNNEI. The V gene lost 6 bases and the J gene lost 3 bases, with 14 bases spanning the gap. The data are from a study of cytomegalovirus exposure and HLA in healthy donors. Study as a whole: A prior study identified 90 million to 120 million unique TCR beta sequences from 180 million or so T cells. Findings and caveats of the study: Most TCR sequences showed up rarely, but some public TCRs showed up in many donors.

The PCR ran on 60 Vbeta and 13 Jbeta primers. Generated by immunoSEQ multiplex PCR, the TCRdb table keeps only in-frame clones and is missing some. The table lists under 55,000 clones, around 70% of them singletons, with around 10% in the top ten. This TCR came from a woman aged 45-65 years in good health and CMV-seronegative. Sequenced sample: PBMCs. The rearrangement links TRBV2 to TRBJ2-2; TRBD1 is a possible D gene (6 bases). CDR3 DNA: TGTGCCAGCAGCCAAATGGGGGCGGACACCGGGGAGCTGTTTTTT. Amino acid sequence: CASSQMGADTGELFF.